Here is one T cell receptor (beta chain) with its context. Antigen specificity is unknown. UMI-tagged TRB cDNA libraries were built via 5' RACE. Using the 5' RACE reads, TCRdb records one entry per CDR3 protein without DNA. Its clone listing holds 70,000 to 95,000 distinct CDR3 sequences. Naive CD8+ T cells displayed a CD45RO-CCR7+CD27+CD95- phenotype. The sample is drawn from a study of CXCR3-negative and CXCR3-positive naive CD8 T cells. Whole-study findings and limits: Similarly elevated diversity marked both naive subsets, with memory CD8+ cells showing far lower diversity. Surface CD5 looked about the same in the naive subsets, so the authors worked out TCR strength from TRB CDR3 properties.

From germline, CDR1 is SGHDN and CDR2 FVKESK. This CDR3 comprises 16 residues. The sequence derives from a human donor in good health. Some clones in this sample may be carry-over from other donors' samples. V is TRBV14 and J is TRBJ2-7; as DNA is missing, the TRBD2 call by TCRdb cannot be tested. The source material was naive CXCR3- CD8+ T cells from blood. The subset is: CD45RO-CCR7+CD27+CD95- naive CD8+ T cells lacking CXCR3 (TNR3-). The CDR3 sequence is CASSPRGRALSYEQYF.